A single sample is the source of the 19 T cell receptor beta chains below, sequenced in a study of response to subunit inactivated influenza vaccine. A single record per CDR3 protein comes from TCRdb applying MiXCR to the RT-PCR reads. The sample contains 150,000 to 200,000 distinct CDR3 sequences, roughly 10% of which appear only once. The sequencing here drew on CD8+ T cells sorted from PBMCs, taken roughly 24 months after vaccination. These receptors originate from a man aged 45-69 years who received an inactivated influenza vaccine.

This clonotype has only a few counts. V and J are TRBV20-1 and TRBJ2-1; TRBD2 matches 9 bases. The V segment lost 4 bases and the J segment 0 bases; nucleotides outside the gene matches: 10. Germline-derived CDR1 and CDR2 are DFQATT and SNEGSKA (reference sequence). This CDR3 is 17 amino acids long. For the CDR3, the DNA is TGCAGTGCTACAACGGTAGCGGGGGTTAGCTCCTACAATGAGCAGTTCTTC. This sequence encodes CSATTVAGVSSYNEQFF.

The table lists this clonotype with many counts. The genes are TRBV12-3 or TRBV12-4 and TRBJ2-1; 8 nucleotides agree with TRBD1. After removal of 8 bases from V and 4 bases from J, the junction contained 10 bases not matched to a gene. This CDR3 region has 15 residues. CDR3 protein: CASGSTGAQYNEQFF. In DNA form, the CDR3 reads TGTGCCAGCGGGTCGACAGGGGCACAGTACAATGAGCAGTTCTTC.

In its sample, this clonotype was seen a few times. The chain joins TRBV6-2 or TRBV6-3 to TRBJ2-3, with TRBD2 as a possible D gene (5 bases). Trimming left V 6 bases short and J 4 bases short, with 11 bases between. The CDR3 spans 13 residues. The germline CDR1 and CDR2 sequences are MNHEY and SVGEGT. The CDR3 protein is CASSPRGSDTQYF. The DNA for the CDR3 is TGTGCCAGCAGCCCTCGCGGGTCAGATACGCAGTATTTT.

This clonotype has at least ten counts. J is TRBJ2-1 and V is TRBV29-1; a possible D gene is TRBD2 (6 bases). The CDR3 totals 13 residues. V was shortened by 4 bases and J by 5 bases, with 12 bases between the two germline ends. Germline CDR1 reads SQVTM; CDR2 reads ANQGSEA. This chain's CDR3 is CSVVAEGNNEQFF. The CDR3, as DNA: TGCAGCGTTGTAGCGGAGGGGAACAATGAGCAGTTCTTC.

This clonotype was counted a few times. The rearrangement joins TRBV7-8 to TRBJ1-4; tentative D call: TRBD1 (5 bases). Germline assignment: CDR1 SGHVS and CDR2 FQNEAQ. The CDR3 is made up of 17 amino acids. With 6 bases removed from V and 2 bases from J, the gap between germline ends came to 19 bases. The CDR3 DNA is TGTGCCAGCAGAAACGGGGGGGTAGGGTCGACTAATGAAAAACTGTTTTTT. Protein sequence: CASRNGGVGSTNEKLFF.

This sequence joins TRBV9 and TRBJ2-7; the D call may be TRBD1 or TRBD2 (5 bases each). The V and J ends lost 0 bases and 2 bases respectively, with 9 bases between them. Germline CDR1 is SGDLS and CDR2 is YYNGEE. The length of the CDR3 is 14 residues. This CDR3 is CASSVVGEPYEQYF. In DNA form, the CDR3 reads TGTGCCAGCAGCGTAGTGGGGGAACCCTACGAGCAGTACTTC.

This clonotype was observed many times. J is TRBJ2-7 and V is TRBV6-1, with D possibly being TRBD2 (7 bases). Germline lookup yields CDR1 MNHNS and CDR2 SASEGT. The CDR3 consists of 14 residues. V lost 6 bases and J lost 6, with 18 bases in between. The CDR3 here is CASSLLGRGSEQYF. The CDR3 bases are TGTGCCAGCAGCCTTTTGGGGAGGGGGTCCGAGCAGTACTTC.

This clonotype occurred a few times. V is TRBV10-3 and J is TRBJ2-7; D is perhaps TRBD2 (6 bases). This CDR3 spans 15 amino acids. The germline gives CDR1 ENHRY, CDR2 SYGVKD. Trimming left V 8 bases short and J 2 bases short, with 19 bases between. CDR3 amino acids: CAIQTRDGGTYEQYF. The CDR3 bases are TGTGCCATCCAAACGCGGGACGGAGGCACCTACGAGCAGTACTTC.

This chain links TRBV6-5 with TRBJ1-3; D call uncertain. The CDR3 length is 14 residues. The V end was cut by 0 bases, the J end by 0 bases, with 3 bases between. The germline V gene has CDR1 MNHEY and CDR2 SVGAGI. DNA of the CDR3: TGTGCCAGCAGTTACTCAAACTCTGGAAACACCATATATTTT. It codes for CASSYSNSGNTIYF.

This chain connects TRBV15 to TRBJ2-1; D tentatively fits TRBD1 or TRBD2 (5 bases each). The CDR3 extends over 16 amino acids. CDR1 LNHNV and CDR2 YYDKDF come from the germline V gene (reference sequence). Between the trimmed V and J ends, which lost 1 base and 4 bases, there was a span of 14 bases. CDR3 loop: CATSRGDGSFYNEQFF. CDR3 DNA sequence: TGTGCCACCAGCAGAGGGGACGGAAGTTTTTACAATGAGCAGTTCTTC.

The CDR3 region has the DNA TGTGCCAGCAGTTTGTCCAGTGAGCTTCCTTACGAGCAGTACTTC. Translated, it gives CASSLSSELPYEQYF. The chain carries TRBV27 and TRBJ2-7; D not certain. CDR3 length equals 15 residues. CDR1 MNHEY and CDR2 SMNVEV come from the germline V gene (reference sequence). The V gene lost 3 bases and the J gene lost 4 bases, with 16 bases spanning the gap.

This clonotype was detected only a few times. The gene calls are TRBV11-3 and TRBJ2-1, with TRBD2 identical over 13 bases. The J segment lost 4 bases and the V segment lost 0 bases, leaving 3 bases of the junction unmatched. CDR3 length equals 17 residues. Germline CDR1 is SGHNT and CDR2 is YENEEA. CDR3 residues: CASSLELAGGAYNEQFF. CDR3 nucleotide sequence: TGTGCCAGCAGCTTAGAACTAGCGGGAGGGGCGTACAATGAGCAGTTCTTC.

The table lists this clonotype with many counts. The chain is built from TRBV5-5 and TRBJ2-1; 7 nucleotides line up with TRBD1. Germline V gene data show CDR1 as SGHKS and CDR2 as YYEKEE (reference sequence). The ends lost 4 bases at V and 14 bases at J; junction bases unmatched: 6. This CDR3 has 11 residues. CDR3 nucleotide sequence: TGTGCCAGCAGCCCGGACAGGCTCGAGTTCTTC. It yields the protein CASSPDRLEFF.

The rearrangement joins TRBV27 to TRBJ2-1, with D maybe TRBD2 (6 bases). V shed 2 bases and J shed 10 bases, with 12 bases lying between them. The CDR3 covers 13 residues. The germline CDR1 and CDR2 sequences are MNHEY and SMNVEV (reference sequence). The CDR3 nucleotides are TGTGCCAGCAGTTTAGGTTGGGGAGGCGAGCAGTTCTTC. Translation gives CASSLGWGGEQFF.

This clonotype was seen a handful of times. This chain connects TRBV20-1 to TRBJ2-1; no reliable D call. The CDR3 is made up of 11 amino acids. Trimming shortened V by 0 bases and J by 8 bases, and 5 bases separated the two germline ends. Germline assignment: CDR1 DFQATT and CDR2 SNEGSKA (reference sequence). The DNA for the CDR3 is TGCAGTGCTAGAGAGCACTATGAGCAGTTCTTC. Its translation: CSAREHYEQFF.

The rearrangement links TRBV28 to TRBJ1-2; D not certain. The CDR3 covers 11 residues. Deletions cut 3 bases from V and 6 bases from J, with 5 bases between. Germline values: CDR1 MDHEN, CDR2 SYDVKM. The CDR3 sequence is CASSFIDGYTF. CDR3 nucleotide sequence: TGTGCCAGCAGTTTTATCGATGGCTACACCTTC.

This clonotype came up many times. The chain employs TRBV28 and TRBJ2-5, with 10 nucleotides matching TRBD1. Per germline, CDR1 MDHEN and CDR2 SYDVKM. The CDR3 spans 16 residues. V trimming: 5 bases; J trimming: 5 bases; junction bases outside the gene matches: 11. DNA of the CDR3: TGTGCCAGCAGTCCCTACGACAGGGGGCCGACGGAGACCCAGTACTTC. This translates into CASSPYDRGPTETQYF.

This clonotype was counted between two and nine times. The chain links TRBV4-2 to TRBJ1-1, with 10 bases fitting TRBD1. This CDR3 has 16 amino acids. Germline V gene data show CDR1 as LGHNA and CDR2 as YNFKEQ. V lost 5 bases, J lost 1 base, and 7 bases stayed unmatched. Here the CDR3 reads CASSVRDRGKNTEAFF. The CDR3 nucleotides read TGTGCCAGCAGCGTCCGGGACAGGGGAAAGAACACTGAAGCTTTCTTT.

This clonotype was seen a few times. The chain combines TRBV7-6 with TRBJ2-1, with 13 bases matching TRBD2. Germline CDR1 reads SGHVS; CDR2 reads FNYEAQ. With V trimmed by 5 bases and J by 8 bases, 0 bases remained unmatched. This CDR3 spans 13 amino acids. Here the CDR3 reads CASSGLAGDEQFF. The CDR3, as DNA: TGTGCCAGCAGCGGACTAGCGGGAGATGAGCAGTTCTTC.